The subject of this entry is one TCR beta chain. TCRdb's table, derived via immunoSEQ multiplex PCR, lists solely in-frame clones and lacks some. The sample records about 150,000 clones, 70% to 90% being singletons. The data were taken from a study of control samples from healthy donors and cancer patients. The sequenced sample was blood. This receptor was obtained from a man younger than 35 in good health.

This CDR3 reads CASSSGGGNREKLFF. The CDR3 nucleotides are TGTGCCAGCAGTTCAGGGGGAGGGAACCGTGAAAAACTGTTTTTT. The V call is TRBV27, the J call TRBJ1-4, with 7 bases lining up with TRBD1. Germline assignment: CDR1 MNHEY and CDR2 SMNVEV (reference sequence). V trimming: 4 bases; J trimming: 7 bases; junction bases outside the gene matches: 9. The length of the CDR3 is 15 residues.